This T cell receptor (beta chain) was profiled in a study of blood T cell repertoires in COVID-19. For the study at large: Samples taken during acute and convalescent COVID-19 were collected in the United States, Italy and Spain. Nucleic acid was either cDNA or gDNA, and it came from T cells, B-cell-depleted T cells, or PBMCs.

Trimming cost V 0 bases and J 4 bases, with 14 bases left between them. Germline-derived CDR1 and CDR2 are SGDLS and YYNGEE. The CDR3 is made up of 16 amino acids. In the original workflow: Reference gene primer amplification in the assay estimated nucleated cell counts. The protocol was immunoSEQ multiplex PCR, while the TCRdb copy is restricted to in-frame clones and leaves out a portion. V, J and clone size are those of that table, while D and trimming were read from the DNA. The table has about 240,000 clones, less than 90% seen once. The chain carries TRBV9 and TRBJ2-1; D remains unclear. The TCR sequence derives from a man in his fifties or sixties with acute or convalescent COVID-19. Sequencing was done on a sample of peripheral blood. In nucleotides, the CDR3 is TGTGCCAGCAGCGTAGGTTCGCAGGCGAGTTACAATGAGCAGTTCTTC. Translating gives CASSVGSQASYNEQFF.